Judged by abundance, the clone carrying this T cell receptor (delta chain) is large. Its antigen is as yet unknown. TCR cDNA was made from PBMC RNA with gamma- and delta-chain-specific primers. TCRdb repeated clone calling on the RT-PCR reads with CATT. The data show some 400 delta-chain clones, approximately 8% seen once. CDR1 and CDR2 from the germline V gene are TSWWSYY and QGS. There are 21 residues in the CDR3. V shed 1 base and J shed 1 base, with 28 bases lying between them. These data originate in a study of delta chains in infants with herpesvirus infections. The overall study: Ugandan infants were followed prospectively from birth through primary CMV infection. Postnatally CMV-infected infants were checked for a public fetal Vdelta1/Vgamma8 clonotype. Study observations and caveats: The public clonotype appeared only at the first post-infection time point. The public Vdelta1 clonotype appeared in about 20% of the 18 CMV-infected infants.

Sequencing was performed on peripheral blood, taken at time point 2 of longitudinal follow-up. This receptor was taken from a human donor who was a Ugandan infant, either HIV-exposed or HIV-unexposed (not recorded which). The chain couples TRDV1 to TRDJ1; D is possibly TRDD2 (8 bases). CDR3 bases: TGTGCTCTTGGGGAACCTTCCTACCGGGGTGGGAGGGATACTACCACCGATAAACTCATCTTT. Translating gives CALGEPSYRGGRDTTTDKLIF.